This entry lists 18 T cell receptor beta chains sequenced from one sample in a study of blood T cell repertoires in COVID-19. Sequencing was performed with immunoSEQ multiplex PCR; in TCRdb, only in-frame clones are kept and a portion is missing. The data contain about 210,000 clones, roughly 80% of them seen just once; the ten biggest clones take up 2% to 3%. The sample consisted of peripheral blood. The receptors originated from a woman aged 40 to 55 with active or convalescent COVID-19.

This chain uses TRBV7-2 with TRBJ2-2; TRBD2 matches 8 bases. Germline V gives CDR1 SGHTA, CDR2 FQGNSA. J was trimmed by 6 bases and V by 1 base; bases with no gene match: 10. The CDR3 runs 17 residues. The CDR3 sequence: CASSLEGAGGGSGELFF. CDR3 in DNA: TGTGCCAGCAGCTTAGAGGGCGCGGGGGGAGGTTCCGGGGAGCTGTTTTTT.

The CDR3 region is CASSSTDTQYF. CDR3 sequence (DNA): TGTGCCAGCAGCTCCACAGATACGCAGTATTTT. J is TRBJ2-3 and V is TRBV6-5, with no clear D. Per the germline V gene, CDR1 is MNHEY and CDR2 is SVGAGI. The CDR3 is made up of 11 amino acids. V lost 6 bases to trimming and J lost 2 bases, with 3 bases between them.

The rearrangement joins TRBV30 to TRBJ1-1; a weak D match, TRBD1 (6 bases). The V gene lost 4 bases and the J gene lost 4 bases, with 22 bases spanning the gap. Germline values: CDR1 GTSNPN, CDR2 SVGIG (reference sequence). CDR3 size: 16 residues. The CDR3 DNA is TGTGCCTGGAAAAAAACCAAAACGGGGGGCGGCACTGAAGCTTTCTTT. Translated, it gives CAWKKTKTGGGTEAFF.

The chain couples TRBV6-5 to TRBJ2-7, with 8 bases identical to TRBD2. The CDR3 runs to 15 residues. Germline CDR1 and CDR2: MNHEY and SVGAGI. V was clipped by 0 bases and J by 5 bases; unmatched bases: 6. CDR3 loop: CASSYSAGVRNEQYF. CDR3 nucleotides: TGTGCCAGCAGTTACTCAGCGGGAGTAAGGAACGAGCAGTACTTC.

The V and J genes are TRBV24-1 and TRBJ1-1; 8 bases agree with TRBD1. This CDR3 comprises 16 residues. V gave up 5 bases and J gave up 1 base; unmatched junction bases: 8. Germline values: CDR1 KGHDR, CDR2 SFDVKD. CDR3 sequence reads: CATSADRGRGNTEAFF. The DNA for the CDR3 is TGTGCCACCAGTGCCGACAGGGGAAGAGGGAACACTGAAGCTTTCTTT.

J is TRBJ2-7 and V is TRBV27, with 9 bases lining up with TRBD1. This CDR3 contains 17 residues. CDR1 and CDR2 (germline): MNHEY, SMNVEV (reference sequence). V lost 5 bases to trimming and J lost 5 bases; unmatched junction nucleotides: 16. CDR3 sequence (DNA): TGTGCCAGCAGTCTCAAAGCGGGACAGGGTCTTCTCCACGAGCAGTACTTC. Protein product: CASSLKAGQGLLHEQYF.

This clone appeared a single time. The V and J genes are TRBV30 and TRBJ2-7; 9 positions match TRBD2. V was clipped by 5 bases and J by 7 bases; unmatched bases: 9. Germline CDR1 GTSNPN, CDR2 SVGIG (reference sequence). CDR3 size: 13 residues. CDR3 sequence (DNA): TGTGCCTGGTGTGCGGGGGGGGCGGGGGAGCAGTACTTC. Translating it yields CAWCAGGAGEQYF.

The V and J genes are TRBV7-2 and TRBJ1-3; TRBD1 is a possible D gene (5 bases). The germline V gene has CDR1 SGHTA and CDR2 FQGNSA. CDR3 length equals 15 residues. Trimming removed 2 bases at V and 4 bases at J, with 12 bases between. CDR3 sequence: CASSLSPGGGNTIYF. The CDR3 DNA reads TGTGCCAGCAGCTTAAGTCCGGGGGGAGGAAACACCATATATTTT. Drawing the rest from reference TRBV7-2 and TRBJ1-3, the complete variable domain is GAGVSQSPSNKVTEKGKDVELRCDPISGHTALYWYRQSLGQGLEFLIYFQGNSAPDKSGLPSDRFSAERTGGSVSTLTIQRTQQEDSAVYLCASSLSPGGGNTIYFGEGSWLTVV.

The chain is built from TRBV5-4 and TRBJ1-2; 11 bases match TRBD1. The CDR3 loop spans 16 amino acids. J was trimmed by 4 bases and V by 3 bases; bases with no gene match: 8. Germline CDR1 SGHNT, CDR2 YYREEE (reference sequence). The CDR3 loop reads CASSYQGQGDFYGYTF. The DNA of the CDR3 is TGTGCCAGCAGCTACCAGGGACAGGGGGACTTCTATGGCTACACCTTC.

The CDR3 bases are TGTGCCAGCAGTTCTACACCGGTTACAGGGGAGGGCAATCAGCCCCAGCATTTT. Encoded protein: CASSSTPVTGEGNQPQHF. The gene calls are TRBV6-2 or TRBV6-3 and TRBJ1-5; 7 bases line up with TRBD1. After removal of 4 bases from V and 2 bases from J, the junction contained 14 bases not matched to a gene. Germline CDR1 is MNHEY and CDR2 is SVGEGT. The CDR3 runs to 18 residues.

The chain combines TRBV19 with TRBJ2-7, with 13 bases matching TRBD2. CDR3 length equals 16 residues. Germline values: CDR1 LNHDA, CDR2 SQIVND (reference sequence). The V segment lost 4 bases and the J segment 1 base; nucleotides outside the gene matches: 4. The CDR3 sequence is CASSKGTSGTSYEQYF. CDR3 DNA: TGTGCCAGTAGTAAGGGGACTAGCGGGACGTCCTACGAGCAGTACTTC.

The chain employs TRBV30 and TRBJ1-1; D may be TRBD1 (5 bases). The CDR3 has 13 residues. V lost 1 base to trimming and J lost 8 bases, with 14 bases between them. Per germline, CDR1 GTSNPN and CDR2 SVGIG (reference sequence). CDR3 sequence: CAWSDPWGPEAFF. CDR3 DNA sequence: TGTGCCTGGAGTGACCCCTGGGGCCCCGAAGCTTTCTTT.

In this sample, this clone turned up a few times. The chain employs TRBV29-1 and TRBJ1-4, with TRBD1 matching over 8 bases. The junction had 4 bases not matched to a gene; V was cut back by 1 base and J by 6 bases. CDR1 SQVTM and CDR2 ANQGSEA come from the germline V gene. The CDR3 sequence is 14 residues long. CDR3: CSVEALTGDEKLFF. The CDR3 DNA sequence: TGCAGCGTTGAAGCATTGACAGGGGATGAAAAACTGTTTTTT. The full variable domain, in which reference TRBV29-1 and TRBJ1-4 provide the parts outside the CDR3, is SAVISQKPSRDICQRGTSLTIQCQVDSQVTMMFWYRQQPGQSLTLIATANQGSEATYESGFVIDKFPISRPNLTFSTLTVSNMSPEDSSIYLCSVEALTGDEKLFFGSGTQLSVL.

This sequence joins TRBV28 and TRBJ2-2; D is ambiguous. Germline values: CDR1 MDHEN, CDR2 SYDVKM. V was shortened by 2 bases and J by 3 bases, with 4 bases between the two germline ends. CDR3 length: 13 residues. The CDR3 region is CASSLIDTGELFF. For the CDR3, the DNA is TGTGCCAGCAGTTTAATAGACACCGGGGAGCTGTTTTTT.

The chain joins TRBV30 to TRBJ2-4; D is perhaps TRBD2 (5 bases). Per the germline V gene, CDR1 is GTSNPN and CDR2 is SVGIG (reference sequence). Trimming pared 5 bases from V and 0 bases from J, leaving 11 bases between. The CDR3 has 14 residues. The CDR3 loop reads CAWALGVAKNIQYF. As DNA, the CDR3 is TGTGCCTGGGCCCTCGGGGTAGCCAAAAACATTCAGTACTTC. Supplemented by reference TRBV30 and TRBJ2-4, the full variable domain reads SQTIHQWPATLVQPVGSPLSLECTVEGTSNPNLYWYRQAAGRGLQLLFYSVGIGQISSEVPQNLSASRPQDRQFILSSKKLLLSDSGFYLCAWALGVAKNIQYFGAGTRLSVL.

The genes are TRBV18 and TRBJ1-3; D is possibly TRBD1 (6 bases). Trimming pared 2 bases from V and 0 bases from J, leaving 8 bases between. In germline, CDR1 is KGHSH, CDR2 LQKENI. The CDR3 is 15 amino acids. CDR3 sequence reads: CASSPGGLSGNTIYF. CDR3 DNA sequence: TGTGCCAGCTCACCAGGGGGCCTCTCTGGAAACACCATATATTTT.

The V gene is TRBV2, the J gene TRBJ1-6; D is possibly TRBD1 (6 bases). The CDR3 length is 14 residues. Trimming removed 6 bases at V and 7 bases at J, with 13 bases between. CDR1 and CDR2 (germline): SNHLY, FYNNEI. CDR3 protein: CASRGRGENSPLHF. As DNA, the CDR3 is TGTGCCAGCAGAGGCAGGGGAGAAAATTCACCCCTCCACTTT.

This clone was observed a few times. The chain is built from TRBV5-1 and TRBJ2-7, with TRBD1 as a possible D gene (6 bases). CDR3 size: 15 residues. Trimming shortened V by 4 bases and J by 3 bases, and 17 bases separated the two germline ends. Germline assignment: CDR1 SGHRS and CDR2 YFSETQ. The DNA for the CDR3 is TGCGCCAGCAGCGGGACCCGGACAGCGGACTACGAGCAGTACTTC. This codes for CASSGTRTADYEQYF.